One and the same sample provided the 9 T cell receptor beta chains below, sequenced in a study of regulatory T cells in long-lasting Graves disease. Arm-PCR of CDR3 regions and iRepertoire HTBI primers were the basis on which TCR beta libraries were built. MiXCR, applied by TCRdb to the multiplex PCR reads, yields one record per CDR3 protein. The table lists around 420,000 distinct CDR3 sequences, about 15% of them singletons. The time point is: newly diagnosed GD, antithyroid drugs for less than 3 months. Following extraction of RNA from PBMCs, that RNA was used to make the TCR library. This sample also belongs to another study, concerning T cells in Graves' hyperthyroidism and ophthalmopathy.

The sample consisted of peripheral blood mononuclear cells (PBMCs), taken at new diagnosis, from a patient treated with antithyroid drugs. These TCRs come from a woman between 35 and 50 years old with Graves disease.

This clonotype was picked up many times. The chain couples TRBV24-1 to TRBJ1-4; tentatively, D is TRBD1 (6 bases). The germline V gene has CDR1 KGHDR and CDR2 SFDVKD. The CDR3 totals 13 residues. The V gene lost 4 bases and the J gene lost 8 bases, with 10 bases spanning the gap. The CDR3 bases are TGTGCCACCAGTGAATCAGGGGTCGAAAAACTGTTTTTT. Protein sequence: CATSESGVEKLFF.

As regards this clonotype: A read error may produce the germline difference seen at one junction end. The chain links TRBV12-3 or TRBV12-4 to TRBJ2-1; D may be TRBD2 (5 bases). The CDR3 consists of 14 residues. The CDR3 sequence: CASSLTTGNNERFF. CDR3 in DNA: TGTGCCAGCAGTCTCACAACGGGGAATAATGAGCGGTTCTTC.

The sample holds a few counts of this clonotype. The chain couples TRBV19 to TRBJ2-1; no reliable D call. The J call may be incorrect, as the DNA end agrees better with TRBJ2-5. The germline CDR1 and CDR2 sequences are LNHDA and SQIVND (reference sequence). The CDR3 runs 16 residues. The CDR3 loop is CASSMGIAGPQETQYF. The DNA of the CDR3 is TGTGCCAGTAGTATGGGGATAGCAGGACCACAAGAGACCCAGTACTTC.

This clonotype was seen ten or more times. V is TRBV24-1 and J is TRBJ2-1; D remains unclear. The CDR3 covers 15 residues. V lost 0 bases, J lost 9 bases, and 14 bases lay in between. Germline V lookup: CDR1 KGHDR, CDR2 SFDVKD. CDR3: CATSDLQDRRGEQFF. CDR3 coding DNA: TGTGCCACCAGTGATTTGCAGGATAGGAGAGGTGAGCAGTTCTTC.

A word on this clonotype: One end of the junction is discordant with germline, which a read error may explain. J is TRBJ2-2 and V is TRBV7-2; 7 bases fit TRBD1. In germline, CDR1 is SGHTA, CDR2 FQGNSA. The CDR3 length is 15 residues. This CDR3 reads CAGSFDRVGTGELFF. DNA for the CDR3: TGTGCCGGCAGCTTCGACAGGGTCGGCACCGGGGAGCTGTTTTTT.

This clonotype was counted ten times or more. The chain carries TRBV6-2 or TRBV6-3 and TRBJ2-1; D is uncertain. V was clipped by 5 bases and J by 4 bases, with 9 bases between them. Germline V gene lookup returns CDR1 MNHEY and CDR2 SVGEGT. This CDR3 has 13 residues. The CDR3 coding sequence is TGTGCCAGCAGTGAATCCGAATACAATGAGCAGTTCTTC. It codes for CASSESEYNEQFF.

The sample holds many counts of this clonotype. The CDR3 loop is CASGTGPTGELFF. The CDR3 coding sequence is TGTGCCAGCGGGACAGGTCCTACCGGGGAGCTGTTTTTT. The V gene is TRBV11-2, the J gene TRBJ2-2, with 8 positions matching TRBD1. Trimming cost V 8 bases and J 5 bases; bases outside gene matches: 4. This CDR3 comprises 13 residues. Germline CDR1 and CDR2: SGHAT and FQNNGV.

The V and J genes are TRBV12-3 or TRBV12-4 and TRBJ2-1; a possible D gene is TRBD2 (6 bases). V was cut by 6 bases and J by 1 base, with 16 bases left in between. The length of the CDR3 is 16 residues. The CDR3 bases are TGTGCCAGCAGCCGGAGGGGCCCGGGGTCCTACAATGAGCAGTTCTTC. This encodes CASSRRGPGSYNEQFF.

The CDR3 loop is CASKPGLAGGLYNEQFF. CDR3 nucleotide sequence: TGTGCCAGCAAACCGGGACTAGCGGGAGGATTGTACAATGAGCAGTTCTTC. The chain is built from TRBV6-2 or TRBV6-3 and TRBJ2-1, with 15 positions matching TRBD2. The CDR3 loop spans 17 amino acids. The germline V gene encodes CDR1 MNHEY and CDR2 SVGEGT. With V trimmed by 7 bases and J by 4 bases, 8 bases remained unmatched.